This TCR beta chain was profiled in a study of identical twins. Study results and limitations: Models predicted less out-of-frame TCR alpha sharing in monozygotic twins than was found. Fewer insertions were carried by abundant cord blood beta clonotypes, but none was seen in memory repertoires. Excess low generation probability was seen in twin-shared out-of-frame alpha sequences.

Unique molecular identifiers were present on cDNA, and template switching added a universal primer site. TCRdb recomputed calls from the 5' RACE reads with MiXCR, one row per CDR3 protein. The sample contains 200,000 to 250,000 distinct CDR3 sequences, approximately 7% of which appear only once. The V end was cut by 2 bases, the J end by 5 bases, with 15 bases between. Germline CDR1 is LNHNV and CDR2 is YYDKDF (reference sequence). The CDR3 loop spans 15 amino acids. This clonotype was seen more than once but under ten times. Its antigen is as yet unknown. Separately, the same data were catalogued under a study of yellow fever vaccine responses in identical twins.

The chain links TRBV15 to TRBJ2-5, with unresolved D. This TCR came from a woman in her late teens or twenties in good health. Sequencing was performed on memory (CD45RO+) T cells sorted from blood. CDR3 amino acids: CATSRSLPVGETQYF. CDR3 DNA: TGTGCCACCAGCAGATCCCTCCCGGTTGGGGAGACCCAGTACTTC.